What follows are 32 T cell receptor beta chains derived from one specimen sequenced in a study of cytomegalovirus exposure and HLA in healthy donors. Amplification used 60 Vbeta primers and 13 Jbeta primers. Clones were sequenced by immunoSEQ multiplex PCR, and TCRdb holds only the in-frame ones, with some missing. The sample shows more than 50,000 clones, roughly 70% of them seen only once. The sequenced material came from PBMCs. The source of these receptors is a woman aged 55-69 years in good health and CMV-seropositive.

The V gene is TRBV6-5, the J gene TRBJ1-1, with TRBD1 as a possible D gene (6 bases). Germline-derived CDR1 and CDR2 are MNHEY and SVGAGI. The CDR3 totals 13 residues. V was cut by 6 bases and J by 0 bases, with 8 bases left in between. The CDR3 DNA follows: TGTGCCAGCAGCGGACAGTTGAACACTGAAGCTTTCTTT. Its translation: CASSGQLNTEAFF.

In DNA form, the CDR3 reads TGTGCCAGCAGATTTAGCGGAGGAGACATTCAGTACTTC. Protein product: CASRFSGGDIQYF. The rearrangement joins TRBV27 to TRBJ2-4; tentative D call: TRBD2 (6 bases). The CDR3 runs 13 residues. V was trimmed by 6 bases and J by 8 bases, leaving 14 bases between them. Germline CDR1 MNHEY, CDR2 SMNVEV (reference sequence).

The rearrangement uses TRBV7-9 and TRBJ1-6; unclear D gene. Trimming stripped 5 bases from V and 0 bases from J, with 11 bases between. The CDR3 extends over 16 amino acids. Germline V gene lookup returns CDR1 SEHNR and CDR2 FQNEAQ (reference sequence). The CDR3 reads CASSPDTSSYNSPLHF. CDR3 coding DNA: TGTGCCAGCAGCCCCGATACTAGCTCCTATAATTCACCCCTCCACTTT.

The count of this clone is one. No DNA is shown, since the ends of the CDR3 on it are uncertain; the CDR3 is the one TCRdb lists. The rearrangement links TRBV21-1 to TRBJ1-2; the table's D call, TRBD1, has no DNA check behind it. TRBV21-1 is marked as a pseudogene. The CDR3 is 17 residues long, ends included. The CDR3 loop is CASSTRFGQGANYGYTF.

Of note for this clone: The junction departs from the called germline gene at one end, perhaps through a read error. The identical CDR3 is also encoded by other nucleotide sequences in the sample. In DNA form, the CDR3 reads TGTGCCAGCAGCTACTTGCACGCACGGGGCGAGCAGTACTTC. Its protein is CASSYLHARGEQYF. This chain connects TRBV6-5 to TRBJ2-7; the D gene is possibly TRBD2 (5 bases). Germline-derived CDR1 and CDR2 are MNHEY and SVGAGI. CDR3 length: 14 residues.

The genes are TRBV2 and TRBJ2-3, with 10 bases fitting TRBD1. This CDR3 is 15 amino acids long. Trimming cost V 10 bases and J 6 bases; bases outside gene matches: 13. CDR1 is SNHLY, CDR2 FYNNEI, per germline. This chain's CDR3 is CATTVGTGVTDTQYF. As DNA, the CDR3 is TGTGCCACCACGGTGGGGACAGGGGTCACGGATACGCAGTATTTT. The full variable domain, in which reference TRBV2 and TRBJ2-3 provide the parts outside the CDR3, is EPEVTQTPSHQVTQMGQEVILRCVPISNHLYFYWYRQILGQKVEFLVSFYNNEISEKSEIFDDQFSVERPDGSNFTLKIRSTKLEDSAMYFCATTVGTGVTDTQYFGPGTRLTVL.

The chain couples TRBV5-4 to TRBJ1-2; D gene uncertain. The CDR3 contains 15 residues. Trimming removed 4 bases from V and 0 bases from J, with 13 bases in between. Germline V gene lookup returns CDR1 SGHNT and CDR2 YYREEE (reference sequence). In DNA form, the CDR3 reads TGTGCCAGCAGCCCTAGCTCGACAACTAACTATGGCTACACCTTC. This codes for CASSPSSTTNYGYTF. Filled out from reference TRBV5-4 and TRBJ1-2, the complete variable domain reads ETGVTQSPTHLIKTRGQQVTLRCSSQSGHNTVSWYQQALGQGPQFIFQYYREEENGRGNFPPRFSGLQFPNYSSELNVNALELDDSALYLCASSPSSTTNYGYTFGSGTRLTVV.

CDR3 residues: CASSVEGGISETQYF. Written as DNA, the CDR3 is TGTGCCAGCAGCGTAGAAGGAGGGATCTCAGAGACCCAGTACTTC. The chain couples TRBV9 to TRBJ2-5, with a tentative D call TRBD2 (6 bases). The germline gives CDR1 SGDLS, CDR2 YYNGEE. The germline V and J ends were trimmed by 0 bases and 4 bases, with 13 bases remaining between them. This CDR3 is built from 15 residues.

The gene calls are TRBV11-2 and TRBJ1-1; D not certain. Germline CDR1 reads SGHAT; CDR2 reads FQNNGV. Trimming shortened V by 2 bases and J by 3 bases, and 10 bases separated the two germline ends. This CDR3 has 14 amino acids. The CDR3 reads CASSLWRADTEAFF. In nucleotides, the CDR3 is TGTGCCAGCAGCTTATGGAGGGCGGACACTGAAGCTTTCTTT.

This chain uses TRBV4-1 with TRBJ2-3, with 8 bases that match TRBD2. Trimming removed 4 bases from V and 3 bases from J; junction bases left unmatched: 9. Germline CDR1 reads MGHRA; CDR2 reads YSYEKL. The CDR3 covers 16 residues. In DNA form, the CDR3 reads TGCGCCAGCAGCCCGGGGACTAGTGAAGCGACAGATACGCAGTATTTT. This gives the protein CASSPGTSEATDTQYF.

The chain is built from TRBV4-3 and TRBJ2-1; D uncertain. Trimming pared 1 base from V and 6 bases from J, leaving 13 bases between. CDR3 length equals 15 residues. CDR1 and CDR2 from the germline V gene are LGHNA and YSLEER. CDR3 region: CASSQGVGRTNEQFF. DNA for the CDR3: TGCGCCAGCAGCCAAGGGGTGGGCAGAACCAATGAGCAGTTCTTC.

The rearrangement uses TRBV7-2 and TRBJ2-7, with no clear D. The V gene lost 5 bases and the J gene lost 3 bases, with 11 bases spanning the gap. Germline CDR1 is SGHTA and CDR2 is FQGNSA. The CDR3 covers 13 residues. CDR3 bases: TGTGCCAGCAGCCGTGGAAGCGTCTACGAGCAGTACTTC. Amino acid sequence: CASSRGSVYEQYF. Complete variable domain (other parts from reference TRBV7-2 and TRBJ2-7): GAGVSQSPSNKVTEKGKDVELRCDPISGHTALYWYRQSLGQGLEFLIYFQGNSAPDKSGLPSDRFSAERTGGSVSTLTIQRTQQEDSAVYLCASSRGSVYEQYFGPGTRLTVT.

The chain combines TRBV6-1 with TRBJ1-1; 8 bases line up with TRBD1. Germline lookup yields CDR1 MNHNS and CDR2 SASEGT. The CDR3 extends over 14 amino acids. Trimming at V came to 7 bases and at J to 1 base, leaving 5 bases not matched to a gene. CDR3 DNA sequence: TGTGCCAGCAAATTACAGGGGGGGAACACTGAAGCTTTCTTT. This codes for CASKLQGGNTEAFF.

A few counts support this clone. V is TRBV15 and J is TRBJ1-5, with D unclear. The germline gives CDR1 LNHNV, CDR2 YYDKDF (reference sequence). The CDR3 contains 14 residues. Trimming stripped 4 bases from V and 2 bases from J, with 9 bases between. The CDR3 here is CATSKGVRNQPQHF. Written as DNA, the CDR3 is TGTGCCACCAGCAAGGGAGTCCGCAATCAGCCCCAGCATTTT.

This clone has a handful of counts. The chain is built from TRBV5-8 and TRBJ1-2, with D possibly TRBD1 on 6 matching bases. The CDR3 runs to 16 residues. V was pared by 3 bases and J by 0 bases, with 15 bases between. CDR1 and CDR2 (germline): SGHTS, YDEGEE. The CDR3 nucleotides read TGTGCCAGCAGCTCTACCGGGACAACCGCTAACTATGGCTACACCTTC. This gives the protein CASSSTGTTANYGYTF.

The chain is built from TRBV27 and TRBJ2-2, with D perhaps matching TRBD2 (6 bases). The CDR3 runs 16 residues. The ends were cut back, 2 bases at V and 5 bases at J, with 15 bases in the middle. The germline CDR1 and CDR2 sequences are MNHEY and SMNVEV (reference sequence). CDR3 sequence (DNA): TGTGCCAGCAGTTTACTCGCGGGGTCTCAAACCGGGGAGCTGTTTTTT. As protein: CASSLLAGSQTGELFF.

This clone was detected a few times. The chain carries TRBV5-4 and TRBJ1-6, with 7 bases aligning to TRBD1. This CDR3 region has 14 residues. Looked up from germline, CDR1 is SGHNT and CDR2 is YYREEE (reference sequence). V shed 4 bases, J shed 10 bases, and the junction held 8 bases outside the gene matches. CDR3 bases: TGTGCCAGCAGCCTAACAGGGGAATGGTCACCCCTCCACTTT. Amino acid sequence: CASSLTGEWSPLHF.

The chain links TRBV27 to TRBJ2-3, with 11 positions matching TRBD2. Per germline, CDR1 MNHEY and CDR2 SMNVEV (reference sequence). Germline trimming cut 6 bases from V and 2 bases from J; bases unmatched to any gene: 4. The CDR3 spans 15 residues. In DNA form, the CDR3 reads TGTGCCAGCAGCCCGGGACTAGCGGACACAGATACGCAGTATTTT. Translated, it gives CASSPGLADTDTQYF.

The chain has TRBV27 and TRBJ2-5, with 8 positions matching TRBD2. The CDR3 has 15 amino acids. V lost 2 bases and J lost 5; bases outside the gene matches: 7. The V gene's germline CDR1 is MNHEY and CDR2 SMNVEV (reference sequence). This CDR3 reads CASSLTGGISETQYF. DNA of the CDR3: TGTGCCAGCAGTTTAACGGGGGGGATCTCGGAGACCCAGTACTTC.

This clone was seen only once. The chain is built from TRBV6-5 and TRBJ1-5, with TRBD1 identical over 7 bases. The V gene end was trimmed by 2 bases and the J gene end by 5 bases; junction bases not matched to a gene: 6. From germline, CDR1 is MNHEY and CDR2 SVGAGI. This CDR3 has 15 amino acids. CDR3: CASSYAAGGDQPQHF. CDR3 DNA: TGTGCCAGCAGTTACGCGGCAGGGGGAGATCAGCCCCAGCATTTT.

V usage is TRBV19 and J usage is TRBJ2-1; D perhaps matches TRBD1 (8 bases). In germline, CDR1 is LNHDA, CDR2 SQIVND (reference sequence). CDR3 length equals 16 residues. The V gene lost 4 bases and the J gene lost 2 bases, with 15 bases spanning the gap. The CDR3 nucleotides are TGTGCCAGTAGTAGAAGCGGGACAGGAACCTACAATGAGCAGTTCTTC. Protein: CASSRSGTGTYNEQFF.

The V gene is TRBV5-4, the J gene TRBJ2-3, with 13 nucleotides matching TRBD2. Germline values: CDR1 SGHNT, CDR2 YYREEE (reference sequence). The CDR3 has 15 residues. V gave up 4 bases and J gave up 5 bases; unmatched junction bases: 4. The CDR3 nucleotides read TGTGCCAGCAGCCGGACTAGCGGGGGAGGAGATACGCAGTATTTT. Protein product: CASSRTSGGGDTQYF.

Worth noting for this clone: One junction end disagrees with the germline gene, perhaps due to a read error. The chain combines TRBV7-9 with TRBJ1-2, with D maybe TRBD1 (5 bases). Germline V gene lookup returns CDR1 SEHNR and CDR2 FQNEAQ (reference sequence). There are 14 residues in the CDR3. The chain's CDR3 is CSSSLAPTGGGYTF. The CDR3 bases are TGTTCCAGCAGCTTAGCTCCCACCGGGGGGGGCTACACCTTC.

The CDR3 loop is CASEAGGNQPQHF. The CDR3 DNA is TGTGCCAGCGAGGCTGGAGGCAATCAGCCCCAGCATTTT. V is TRBV7-8 and J is TRBJ1-5; D unclear. Trimming removed 8 bases from V and 2 bases from J, with 10 bases in between. The CDR3 is 13 residues long. Germline loops: CDR1 SGHVS, CDR2 FQNEAQ.

The chain has TRBV27 and TRBJ1-1; 12 bases are shared with TRBD1. V shed 5 bases and J 3 bases; nucleotides not matched to a gene: 4. Looked up from germline, CDR1 is MNHEY and CDR2 is SMNVEV (reference sequence). The CDR3 has 15 residues. The CDR3 DNA follows: TGTGCCAGCAGTATGGGACAGGGGGCGGACACTGAAGCTTTCTTT. Encoded protein: CASSMGQGADTEAFF.

The chain combines TRBV7-9 with TRBJ1-1; D possibly corresponds to TRBD1 (5 bases). This CDR3 is built from 15 residues. Per germline, CDR1 SEHNR and CDR2 FQNEAQ (reference sequence). The V end was cut by 0 bases, the J end by 3 bases, with 11 bases between. CDR3 nucleotides: TGTGCCAGCAGCTTAGCGGGGCGCGAGGACACTGAAGCTTTCTTT. Its translation: CASSLAGREDTEAFF.

The sample holds one count of this clone. This chain links TRBV6-5 with TRBJ1-2; no clear D gene. This CDR3 has 15 residues. Per the germline V gene, CDR1 is MNHEY and CDR2 is SVGAGI. Trimming removed 7 bases at V and 0 bases at J, with 15 bases between. The DNA of the CDR3 is TGTGCCAGCATCCCCGTGGAGGGCGCTAACTATGGCTACACCTTC. Its protein product is CASIPVEGANYGYTF.

The chain has TRBV25-1 and TRBJ1-4; TRBD1 aligns across 7 bases. In germline, CDR1 is MGHDK, CDR2 SYGVNS. The J segment lost 6 bases and the V segment lost 2 bases, leaving 12 bases of the junction unmatched. The CDR3 loop spans 17 amino acids. The chain's CDR3 is CASSESRSTGFDEKLFF. The CDR3 nucleotides are TGTGCCAGCAGTGAAAGCCGCTCGACAGGGTTCGATGAAAAACTGTTTTTT.

The V gene is TRBV2, the J gene TRBJ2-1; a weak D match, TRBD2 (7 bases). The CDR3 is 14 residues long. V was shortened by 6 bases and J by 6 bases, with 15 bases between the two germline ends. Germline V gives CDR1 SNHLY, CDR2 FYNNEI. Here the CDR3 reads CASSLRGAFNEQFF. The CDR3 DNA reads TGTGCCAGCAGCCTCCGGGGGGCCTTCAATGAGCAGTTCTTC.

As to this clone: Its ends do not fully match the called genes, so a read error is possible. This chain uses TRBV7-9 with TRBJ1-1; no clear D gene. This CDR3 comprises 16 residues. CDR1 and CDR2 (germline): SEHNR, FQNEAQ (reference sequence). The CDR3 loop reads CSSSLEFSGWPHRAFF. CDR3 nucleotides: TGTTCCAGCAGCTTAGAATTCTCTGGTTGGCCTCACCGAGCTTTCTTT.

The rearrangement uses TRBV9 and TRBJ1-2; 8 bases match TRBD1. The trim removed 3 bases at V and 4 bases at J, leaving 5 bases unmatched. Per germline, CDR1 SGDLS and CDR2 YYNGEE. The CDR3 loop spans 14 amino acids. The CDR3 sequence is CASSGTGGLYGYTF. The CDR3 coding sequence is TGTGCCAGCAGCGGCACAGGGGGTCTCTATGGCTACACCTTC.

This clone was picked up a small number of times. The chain couples TRBV7-8 to TRBJ1-2, with 10 positions matching TRBD1. Germline V CDR1 and CDR2: SGHVS, FQNEAQ. The CDR3 extends over 17 amino acids. V lost 5 bases to trimming and J lost 6 bases; unmatched junction nucleotides: 15. CDR3 sequence reads: CASSRSGGTGVNDGYTF. The CDR3 nucleotides read TGTGCCAGCAGCAGATCGGGCGGGACAGGGGTGAACGATGGCTACACCTTC.